The 9 T cell receptor beta chains listed next were all sequenced from one sample in a study of T-cell memory formation after mild COVID-19. From the 5' RACE reads, TCRdb called clonotypes with MiXCR, one entry per CDR3 protein. This sample has 190,000 or so distinct CDR3 sequences; about a fifth occur once, and the top ten carry more than 20%. Material: PBMCs or a T cell subset sorted from them (not recorded which). Every receptor here comes from an adult woman who had mild COVID-19 (a few samples of this study predate the infection). Cell type and time point are not known.

This clonotype was detected ten times or more. CDR3 amino acids: CASSPSDGVPLAKNIQYF. CDR3 nucleotide sequence: TGCGCCAGCAGCCCCTCGGACGGGGTCCCCCTAGCCAAAAACATTCAGTACTTC. This chain uses TRBV5-1 with TRBJ2-4; possibly TRBD2 for D (5 bases). Germline CDR1 reads SGHRS; CDR2 reads YFSETQ. V lost 4 bases, J lost 0 bases, and 20 bases lay in between. The CDR3 is 18 residues long.

The chain employs TRBV4-2 and TRBJ2-3; possible D gene TRBD2, 5 bases. Per the germline V gene, CDR1 is LGHNA and CDR2 is YNFKEQ. The V end was cut by 4 bases, the J end by 0 bases, with 17 bases between. The CDR3 is made up of 17 amino acids. The CDR3 bases are TGTGCCAGCAGCCCCCCCCCCAGCGGACCCAGCACAGATACGCAGTATTTT. Protein sequence: CASSPPPSGPSTDTQYF.

The chain is built from TRBV7-2 and TRBJ2-7, with a weak D call TRBD1 (6 bases). The CDR3 runs to 14 residues. Germline V CDR1 and CDR2: SGHTA, FQGNSA. V was cut by 5 bases and J by 0 bases, with 11 bases left in between. The chain's CDR3 is CASSLYRDSYEQYF. CDR3 DNA sequence: TGTGCCAGCAGCCTGTACAGGGACTCCTACGAGCAGTACTTC.

V and J are TRBV3-1 and TRBJ1-4, with a weak D call TRBD1 (6 bases). The CDR3 covers 15 residues. Looked up from germline, CDR1 is LGHDT and CDR2 is YNNKEL (reference sequence). V lost 4 bases and J lost 4, with 13 bases in between. The CDR3 DNA reads as TGTGCCAGCAGCCGTACAGGGAGTGGTAATGAAAAACTGTTTTTT. Its translation is CASSRTGSGNEKLFF.

The chain couples TRBV6-1 to TRBJ2-2; D is possibly TRBD2 (6 bases). The V end lost 3 bases, the J end lost 6 bases, and 17 bases lay between the germline ends. The CDR3 totals 16 residues. Germline V CDR1 and CDR2: MNHNS, SASEGT. The CDR3 is CASSELWGESSGELFF. In DNA, the CDR3 is TGTGCCAGCAGTGAGTTGTGGGGGGAGTCGTCCGGGGAGCTGTTTTTT.

This clonotype occurred a few times. The chain carries TRBV7-9 and TRBJ2-5; the match to TRBD2 covers 8 bases. After removal of 2 bases from V and 5 bases from J, the junction contained 4 bases not matched to a gene. Germline CDR1 reads SEHNR; CDR2 reads FQNEAQ (reference sequence). The CDR3 has 14 residues. In DNA form, the CDR3 reads TGTGCCAGCAGCTTAACGGGAGGGGGGGAGACCCAGTACTTC. Translation gives CASSLTGGGETQYF.

The sample holds a few counts of this clonotype. V gene TRBV21-1 combines with J gene TRBJ2-1; TRBD2, the D gene given by the table, was not confirmed from the DNA. TRBV21-1 is tagged as a pseudogene. The CDR3 runs to 16 residues. The CDR3 DNA is TGTGCCAGCAGGTACAGGATCCCGCGGCCACACAATGAGCAGTTCTTC. Amino acid sequence: CASRYRIPRPHNEQFF.

This clonotype turned up a few times. The chain couples TRBV5-1 to TRBJ1-1; a weak D match, TRBD1 (5 bases). Germline V gene sequence: CDR1 SGHRS, CDR2 YFSETQ. The CDR3 runs to 14 residues. Trimming removed 4 bases from V and 1 base from J, with 11 bases in between. The CDR3 nucleotides read TGCGCCAGCAGCCAGTGGGACCCGAACACTGAAGCTTTCTTT. Amino acid sequence: CASSQWDPNTEAFF.

V and J are TRBV20-1 and TRBJ2-7; perhaps TRBD2 as D (5 bases). The V end was cut by 2 bases, the J end by 3 bases, with 11 bases between. Germline values: CDR1 DFQATT, CDR2 SNEGSKA (reference sequence). The CDR3 totals 13 residues. The CDR3 here is CSARFSEDYEQYF. CDR3 sequence (DNA): TGCAGTGCTAGATTTAGCGAGGACTACGAGCAGTACTTC.